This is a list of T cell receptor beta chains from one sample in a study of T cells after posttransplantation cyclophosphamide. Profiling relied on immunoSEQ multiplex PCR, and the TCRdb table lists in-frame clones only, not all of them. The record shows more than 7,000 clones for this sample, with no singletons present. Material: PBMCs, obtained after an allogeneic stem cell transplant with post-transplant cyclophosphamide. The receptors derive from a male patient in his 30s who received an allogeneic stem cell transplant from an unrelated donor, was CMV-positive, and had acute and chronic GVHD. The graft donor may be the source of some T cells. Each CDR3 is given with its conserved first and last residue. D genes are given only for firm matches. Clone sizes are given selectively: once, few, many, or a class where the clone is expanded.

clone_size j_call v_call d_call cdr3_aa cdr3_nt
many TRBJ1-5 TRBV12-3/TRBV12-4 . CASSRDRSTNQPQHF TGTGCCAGCAGCCGCGACAGGTCCACAAATCAGCCCCAGCATTTT
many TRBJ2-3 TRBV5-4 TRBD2 CASSWGTSGGSTDTQYF TGTGCCAGCAGCTGGGGGACTAGCGGGGGAAGCACAGATACGCAGTATTTT
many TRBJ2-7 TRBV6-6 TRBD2 CASSSHGGSSYEQYF TGTGCCAGCAGTTCCCACGGGGGGAGCTCCTACGAGCAGTACTTC
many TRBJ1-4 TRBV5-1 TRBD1 CASRGTGNEKLFF TGCGCCAGCAGGGGGACAGGGAATGAAAAACTGTTTTTT
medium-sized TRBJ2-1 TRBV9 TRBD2 CASSVGGGISNEQFF TGTGCCAGCAGCGTTGGCGGGGGGATTAGTAATGAGCAGTTCTTC
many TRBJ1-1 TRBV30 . CAWRPLTANTEAFF TGTGCCTGGAGACCCCTGACAGCGAACACTGAAGCTTTCTTT
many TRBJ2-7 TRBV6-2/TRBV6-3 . CASRGGIGEQYF TGTGCCAGCCGAGGGGGAATCGGGGAGCAGTACTTC
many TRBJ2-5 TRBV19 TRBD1 CASSTGTGEETQYF TGTGCCAGTAGTACCGGGACAGGGGAAGAGACCCAGTACTTC
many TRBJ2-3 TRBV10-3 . CAITQSGYDTQYF TGTGCCATCACCCAGAGCGGATACGATACGCAGTATTTT
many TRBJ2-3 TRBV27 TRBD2 CASSPRLAYTDTQYF TGTGCCAGCAGTCCCAGACTAGCCTACACAGATACGCAGTATTTT
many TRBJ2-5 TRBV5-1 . CASSLEDQETQYF TGCGCCAGCAGCTTGGAGGACCAAGAGACCCAGTACTTC
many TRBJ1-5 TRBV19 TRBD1 CATGTGVQPQHF TGTGCCACAGGGACAGGGGTTCAGCCCCAGCATTTT
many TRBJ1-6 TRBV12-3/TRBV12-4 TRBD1 CASSLRQGESPLHF TGTGCCAGCAGTTTAAGACAGGGAGAATCACCCCTCCACTTT
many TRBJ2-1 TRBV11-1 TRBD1 CASSLGQSIYEQFF TGTGCCAGCAGCCTGGGACAGTCAATTTATGAGCAGTTCTTC
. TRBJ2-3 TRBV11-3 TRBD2 CASSGFAGVIDTQYF TGTGCCAGCAGCGGCTTCGCGGGGGTAATAGATACGCAGTATTTT
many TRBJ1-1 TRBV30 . CAWTLGGGEAFF TGTGCCTGGACCCTAGGCGGAGGTGAAGCTTTCTTT
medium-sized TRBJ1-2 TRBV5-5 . CASSSNRGARAYGYTF TGTGCCAGCAGCTCGAATCGGGGAGCCCGAGCCTATGGCTACACCTTC
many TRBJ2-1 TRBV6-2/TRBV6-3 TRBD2 CASRGTSGNNEQFF TGTGCCAGCAGGGGGACTAGCGGCAACAATGAGCAGTTCTTC
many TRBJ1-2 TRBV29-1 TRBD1 CSVVPGQRNYGYTF TGCAGCGTTGTCCCGGGACAGAGGAACTATGGCTACACCTTC
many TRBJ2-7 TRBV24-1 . CATSGPYEQYF TGTGCCACCAGTGGGCCCTACGAGCAGTACTTC
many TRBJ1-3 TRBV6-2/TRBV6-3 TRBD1 CASSYIGQEILPNTIYF TGTGCCAGCAGTTACATCGGACAGGAGATTCTTCCGAACACCATATATTTT
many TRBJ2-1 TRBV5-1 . CASRLVAGGNEQFF TGCGCCAGCAGGCTTGTAGCTGGTGGGAATGAGCAGTTCTTC
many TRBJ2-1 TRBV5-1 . CASSLGDRGSYNEQFF TGCGCCAGCAGCTTGGGTGACCGGGGTTCCTACAATGAGCAGTTCTTC
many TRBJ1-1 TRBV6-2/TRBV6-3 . CASSPREAGRVTEAFF TGTGCCAGCAGTCCACGGGAGGCGGGGCGGGTCACTGAAGCTTTCTTT
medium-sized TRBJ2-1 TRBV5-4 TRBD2 CASSPTGGGRVSYNEQFF TGTGCCAGCAGCCCCACCGGGGGGGGGAGGGTTTCCTACAATGAGCAGTTCTTC
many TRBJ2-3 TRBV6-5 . CASRTPPDTQYF TGTGCCAGCAGGACACCCCCAGATACGCAGTATTTT
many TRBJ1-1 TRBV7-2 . CASSRQTGDTEAFF TGTGCCAGCAGCCGACAGACAGGAGACACTGAAGCTTTCTTT
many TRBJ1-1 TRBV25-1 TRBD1 CASSEWKGARTEAFF TGTGCCAGCAGTGAATGGAAGGGGGCGCGCACTGAAGCTTTCTTT
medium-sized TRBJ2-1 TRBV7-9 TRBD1 CASSSRAGQGDEQFF TGTGCCAGCAGCTCCCGGGCGGGCCAGGGGGATGAGCAGTTCTTC
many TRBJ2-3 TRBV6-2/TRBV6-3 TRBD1 CASSRQGASTDTQYF TGTGCCAGCAGCCGACAGGGGGCTTCGACAGATACGCAGTATTTT
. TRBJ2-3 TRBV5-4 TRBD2 CASSPSWTSGSDTQYF TGTGCCAGCAGCCCAAGTTGGACTAGCGGATCAGATACGCAGTATTTT
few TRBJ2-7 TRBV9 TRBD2 CASSVGTSGNYEQYF TGTGCCAGCAGCGTAGGAACTAGCGGGAACTACGAGCAGTACTTC
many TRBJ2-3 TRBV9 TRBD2 CASSTRGGEGTDTQYF TGTGCCAGCAGCACCCGGGGGGGGGAGGGTACAGATACGCAGTATTTT
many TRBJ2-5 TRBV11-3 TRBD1 CASSHRDSQETQYF TGTGCCAGCAGCCACCGGGACAGCCAAGAGACCCAGTACTTC
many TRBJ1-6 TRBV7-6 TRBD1 CASSPSTGIYNSPLHF TGTGCCAGCAGCCCCTCGACAGGGATATATAATTCACCCCTCCACTTT
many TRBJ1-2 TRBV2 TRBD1 CASSGASDRVLLQYGYTF TGTGCCAGCAGTGGAGCATCGGACAGGGTGTTATTGCAGTATGGCTACACCTTC
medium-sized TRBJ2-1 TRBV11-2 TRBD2 CASSMGLAGNEQFF TGTGCCAGCAGCATGGGACTAGCGGGTAATGAGCAGTTCTTC
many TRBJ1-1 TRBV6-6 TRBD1 CASSYTGQGYTEAFF TGTGCCAGCAGTTACACTGGACAGGGCTACACTGAAGCTTTCTTT
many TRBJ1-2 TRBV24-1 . CATSETGNYGYTF TGTGCCACCAGTGAGACAGGAAACTATGGCTACACCTTC
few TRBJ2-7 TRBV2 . CASSEEGPPDEQYF TGTGCCAGCAGTGAGGAGGGCCCCCCGGACGAGCAGTACTTC
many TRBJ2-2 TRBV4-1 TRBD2 CASSQATSGSYNTGELFF TGCGCCAGCAGCCAAGCGACTAGCGGGAGCTACAACACCGGGGAGCTGTTTTTT
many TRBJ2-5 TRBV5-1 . CASSFSGEPLGETQYF TGCGCCAGCAGCTTTTCCGGGGAACCTCTGGGAGAGACCCAGTACTTC
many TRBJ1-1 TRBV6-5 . CASKTGPGMNTEAFF TGTGCCAGCAAAACGGGTCCCGGCATGAACACTGAAGCTTTCTTT
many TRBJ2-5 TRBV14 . CASSNRVEETQYF TGTGCCAGCAGCAACAGGGTTGAAGAGACCCAGTACTTC
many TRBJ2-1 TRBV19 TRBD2 CASSSPGGSSGFRSYNEQFF TGTGCCAGTAGTAGCCCAGGAGGGTCTAGCGGGTTTCGCTCCTACAATGAGCAGTTCTTC
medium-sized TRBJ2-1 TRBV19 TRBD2 CASSGSGRNEQFF TGTGCCAGTAGTGGTAGCGGGAGAAATGAGCAGTTCTTC
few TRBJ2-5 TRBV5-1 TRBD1 CASSFGGQGQYF TGCGCCAGCAGCTTTGGCGGACAGGGGCAGTACTTC
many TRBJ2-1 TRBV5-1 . CASSLAGGLRYNEQFF TGCGCCAGCAGCTTGGCCGGGGGGCTGAGGTACAATGAGCAGTTCTTC
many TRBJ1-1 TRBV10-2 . CASSDPTAMNTEAFF TGCGCCAGCAGTGATCCTACAGCCATGAACACTGAAGCTTTCTTT
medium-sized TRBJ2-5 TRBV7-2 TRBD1 CASSGYLRDRQETQYF TGTGCCAGCAGCGGATACCTCCGGGACAGGCAAGAGACCCAGTACTTC
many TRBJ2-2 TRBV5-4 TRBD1 CASSPLDRAENTGELFF TGTGCCAGCAGCCCTCTAGACAGGGCGGAGAACACCGGGGAGCTGTTTTTT
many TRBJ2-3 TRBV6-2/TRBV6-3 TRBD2 CASSPYRTSGTTDTQYF TGTGCCAGCAGCCCTTATCGGACTAGCGGGACAACAGATACGCAGTATTTT
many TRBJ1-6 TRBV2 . CAYQGTYNSPLHF TGTGCCTACCAGGGCACCTATAATTCACCCCTCCACTTT
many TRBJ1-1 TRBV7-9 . CASIKYQAAEAFF TGTGCCAGCATCAAATACCAGGCCGCAGAAGCTTTCTTT
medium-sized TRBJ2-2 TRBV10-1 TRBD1 CASSESGQLNTGELFF TGCGCCAGCAGTGAGTCGGGACAGCTGAACACCGGGGAGCTGTTTTTT
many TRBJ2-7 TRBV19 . CASSIDTSSYEQYF TGTGCCAGTAGTATAGATACCAGCTCCTACGAGCAGTACTTC
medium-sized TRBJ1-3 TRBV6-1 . CASQEYPGNTIYF TGTGCCAGTCAGGAATATCCGGGAAACACCATATATTTT
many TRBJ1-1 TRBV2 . CASSPEADTEAFF TGTGCCAGCAGCCCAGAGGCAGACACTGAAGCTTTCTTT
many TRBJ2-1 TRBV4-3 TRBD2 CASSQMVWASGSRDNEQFF TGCGCCAGCAGCCAGATGGTATGGGCAAGCGGGAGTCGAGACAATGAGCAGTTCTTC
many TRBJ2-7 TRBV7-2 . CASSPQTRDEQYF TGTGCCAGCAGCCCCCAGACTAGAGACGAGCAGTACTTC